The 25 T cell receptor beta chains given below trace back to one sample, sequenced in a study of T cell repertoires in cytomegalovirus infection (dated by TCRdb to 2018 to 2020). Sequencing instrument: Illumina HiSeq 1500. TCRdb applied fastp at Q25 and MiXCR to the public reads, then kept only in-frame beta chains. Rows with one shared CDR3 protein collapse into an entry with the most common genes and DNA. This sample holds about 500,000 distinct CDR3 sequences; 30% to 40% were observed only once. 17% of the sample rests with the top ten. What the treatment or condition label conveys for this sample: in vitro stimulation with specific CMV peptide epitopes to enrich CMV-specific T cells. No antigen has been assigned to these receptors. This material consisted of cultured PBMCs, taken from culture after CMV antigen stimulation. The receptors come from a human donor in good health (CMV status not recorded). Some clones in this sample may be carry-over from other donors' samples.

This clonotype showed up just a few times. The CDR3 is CASSIGQMNTEAFF. The CDR3, as DNA: TGTGCCAGTAGTATAGGACAGATGAACACTGAAGCTTTCTTT. J is TRBJ1-1 and V is TRBV19; weak D call: TRBD1 (5 bases). There are 14 residues in the CDR3. Trimming took 1 base from V and 0 from J, leaving 6 bases between them. Germline V gene sequence: CDR1 LNHDA, CDR2 SQIVND (reference sequence).

This rearrangement joins TRBV7-2 to TRBJ1-5; D is uncertain. In germline, CDR1 is SGHTA, CDR2 FQGNSA. The CDR3 runs 13 residues. V shed 4 bases and J shed 5 bases, with 9 bases lying between them. The CDR3 DNA reads TGTGCCAGCAGCTCGCAGACATATCAGCCCCAGCATTTT. Protein: CASSSQTYQPQHF.

This chain joins TRBV28 and TRBJ1-1; D might be TRBD1 (5 bases). Trimming removed 5 bases from V and 0 bases from J, with 22 bases in between. CDR3 size: 18 residues. The germline V gene has CDR1 MDHEN and CDR2 SYDVKM. CDR3 in DNA: TGTGCCAGCAGTCTATCCCGGCGGGGGATAGCGATGAACACTGAAGCTTTCTTT. Translating gives CASSLSRRGIAMNTEAFF. The complete variable domain, with remaining parts taken from reference TRBV28 and TRBJ1-1, reads DVKVTQSSRYLVKRTGEKVFLECVQDMDHENMFWYRQDPGLGLRLIYFSYDVKMKEKGDIPEGYSVSREKKERFSLILESASTNQTSMYLCASSLSRRGIAMNTEAFFGQGTRLTVV.

The table lists this clonotype with a few counts. This sequence joins TRBV6-2 or TRBV6-3 and TRBJ2-3, with D perhaps TRBD2 (5 bases). The CDR3 runs 16 residues. Trimming cost V 7 bases and J 5 bases, with 22 bases left between them. Germline loops: CDR1 MNHEY, CDR2 SVGEGT. CDR3 amino acids: CASTERFSGIGDTQYF. For the CDR3, the DNA is TGTGCCAGCACCGAGAGGTTTTCCGGGATCGGAGATACGCAGTATTTT.

The chain carries TRBV7-9 and TRBJ2-2; 7 nucleotides agree with TRBD2. In germline, CDR1 is SEHNR, CDR2 FQNEAQ (reference sequence). Trimming removed 5 bases from V and 3 bases from J; junction bases left unmatched: 9. The CDR3 runs to 16 residues. In nucleotides, the CDR3 is TGTGCCAGCAGCCTAGACGAGGGAGGGCACACCGGGGAGCTGTTTTTT. Protein sequence: CASSLDEGGHTGELFF.

This clonotype was detected ten times or more. The chain links TRBV4-1 to TRBJ2-1; D unclear. Trimming removed 3 bases from V and 6 bases from J, with 3 bases in between. The CDR3 loop spans 11 amino acids. CDR1 MGHRA and CDR2 YSYEKL come from the germline V gene. The CDR3 DNA reads as TGCGCCAGCAGCCAGATCAATGAGCAGTTCTTC. Its translation is CASSQINEQFF.

The chain joins TRBV4-1 to TRBJ2-7, with 10 positions matching TRBD1. CDR3 length: 15 amino acids. Germline V CDR1 and CDR2: MGHRA, YSYEKL. Losses at the gene ends were 2 bases for V and 4 bases for J; bases not matched to a gene: 5. CDR3 sequence (DNA): TGCGCCAGCAGCCAACCGGGACAGGGGTCGTACGAGCAGTACGTC. This translates into CASSQPGQGSYEQYV.

J is TRBJ2-2 and V is TRBV12-3 or TRBV12-4; the D gene is possibly TRBD1 (7 bases). The CDR3 covers 14 residues. Trimming stripped 8 bases from V and 2 bases from J, with 12 bases between. In DNA, the CDR3 is TGTGCCAGCCGCAGGGGGGTTAACACCGGGGAGCTGTTTTTT. Its translation is CASRRGVNTGELFF.

This chain uses TRBV7-2 with TRBJ2-1; D is unresolved. Germline values: CDR1 SGHTA, CDR2 FQGNSA. The CDR3 length is 13 residues. V lost 5 bases, J lost 3 bases, and 8 bases lay in between. The CDR3 is CASSPWDYNEQFF. Here the CDR3 DNA reads TGTGCCAGCAGCCCGTGGGACTACAATGAGCAGTTCTTC.

The chain links TRBV27 to TRBJ2-7; 8 bases fit TRBD2. V lost 6 bases and J lost 7; bases outside the gene matches: 11. The CDR3 is 14 amino acids. CDR1 is MNHEY and CDR2 is SMNVEV in the germline V gene (reference sequence). CDR3 in amino acids: CASSLAGPRREQYF. As DNA, the CDR3 is TGTGCCAGCAGCCTAGCGGGCCCGCGGCGGGAGCAGTACTTC.

This chain joins TRBV27 and TRBJ2-7; D might be TRBD2 (6 bases). Germline V CDR1 and CDR2: MNHEY, SMNVEV (reference sequence). The V end lost 2 bases, the J end lost 7 bases, and 15 bases lay between the germline ends. The CDR3 spans 14 residues. The CDR3 DNA reads as TGTGCCAGCAGTTTAATAGCGGTCGCTTCAGAGCAGTACTTC. Protein product: CASSLIAVASEQYF.

The V gene is TRBV7-9, the J gene TRBJ2-7; 10 bases map to TRBD2. Germline V gene data show CDR1 as SEHNR and CDR2 as FQNEAQ (reference sequence). With V trimmed by 8 bases and J by 0 bases, 7 bases remained unmatched. This CDR3 region has 15 residues. CDR3 in amino acids: CASQTSGPVSYEQYF. CDR3 sequence (DNA): TGTGCCAGCCAGACTAGCGGGCCAGTCTCCTACGAGCAGTACTTC.

Ten or more counts support this clonotype. The chain is built from TRBV7-2 and TRBJ1-2; no clear D. V dropped 2 bases and J dropped 0 bases, with 1 base sitting between them. The CDR3 loop spans 12 amino acids. The germline gives CDR1 SGHTA, CDR2 FQGNSA. As DNA, the CDR3 is TGTGCCAGCAGCTTATCTAACTATGGCTACACCTTC. Its translation is CASSLSNYGYTF.

Many counts were recorded for this clonotype. The J gene is TRBJ2-2, the V gene TRBV7-2; D possibly corresponds to TRBD1 (5 bases). Germline CDR1 reads SGHTA; CDR2 reads FQGNSA. Trimming removed 5 bases from V and 6 bases from J, with 16 bases in between. The CDR3 spans 15 residues. CDR3 sequence reads: CASSIDPGSAGELFF. In DNA, the CDR3 is TGTGCCAGCAGCATCGACCCAGGGTCCGCCGGGGAGCTGTTTTTT.

This clonotype was seen at least ten times. The chain has TRBV7-2 and TRBJ2-1; 13 bases map to TRBD2. This CDR3 region has 18 residues. From germline, CDR1 is SGHTA and CDR2 FQGNSA. V was clipped by 3 bases and J by 3 bases; unmatched bases: 8. CDR3 sequence (DNA): TGTGCCAGCAGCTTTCGGACTAGCGGGAGAGTGGGCTACAATGAGCAGTTCTTC. Protein sequence: CASSFRTSGRVGYNEQFF.

V usage is TRBV18 and J usage is TRBJ1-1, with D uncertain. In germline, CDR1 is KGHSH, CDR2 LQKENI. V lost 3 bases to trimming and J lost 3 bases, with 11 bases between them. CDR3 size: 14 residues. The CDR3 region has the DNA TGTGCCAGCTCACCCATCGACACACACACTGAAGCTTTCTTT. Translation gives CASSPIDTHTEAFF.

This clonotype has ten or more counts. The rearrangement uses TRBV28 and TRBJ2-4; 7 nucleotides align to TRBD2. V lost 5 bases and J lost 7; bases outside the gene matches: 2. CDR3 length: 12 amino acids. Germline CDR1 reads MDHEN; CDR2 reads SYDVKM. The CDR3 DNA reads as TGTGCCAGCAGTGCCGGGAGGAACATTCAGTACTTC. Translated, it gives CASSAGRNIQYF.

V usage is TRBV6-5 and J usage is TRBJ1-2, with D tentatively TRBD1 (6 bases). CDR1 MNHEY and CDR2 SVGAGI come from the germline V gene. The CDR3 sequence is 14 residues long. V dropped 6 bases and J dropped 7 bases, with 18 bases sitting between them. This CDR3 is CASSPRGSFTGYTF. CDR3 in DNA: TGTGCCAGCAGCCCCAGGGGATCTTTTACTGGCTACACCTTC.

The rearrangement links TRBV20-1 to TRBJ2-6; 7 positions agree with TRBD2. The germline gives CDR1 DFQATT, CDR2 SNEGSKA (reference sequence). CDR3 size: 17 residues. V lost 0 bases to trimming and J lost 0 bases; unmatched junction nucleotides: 5. CDR3 in amino acids: CSARDRWGGSGANVLTF. In DNA, the CDR3 is TGCAGTGCTAGAGATCGCTGGGGGGGCTCTGGGGCCAACGTCCTGACTTTC.

The V gene is TRBV7-2, the J gene TRBJ2-3; 10 bases line up with TRBD2. CDR1 SGHTA and CDR2 FQGNSA come from the germline V gene. The trim removed 1 base at V and 6 bases at J, leaving 7 bases unmatched. The CDR3 sequence is 16 residues long. CDR3 region: CASSLGASGSRDTQYF. The CDR3 DNA reads as TGTGCCAGCAGCTTAGGAGCTAGCGGGAGTAGGGATACGCAGTATTTT.

The chain links TRBV2 to TRBJ1-5; D unclear. Trimming removed 3 bases at V and 6 bases at J, with 12 bases between. This CDR3 region has 14 residues. Germline V lookup: CDR1 SNHLY, CDR2 FYNNEI. CDR3 nucleotides: TGTGCCAGCAGTGACACCTCAATGGGTCAGCCCCAGCATTTT. Its protein is CASSDTSMGQPQHF.

The table lists this clonotype with a few counts. The rearrangement joins TRBV7-8 to TRBJ2-2, with 8 bases fitting TRBD1. V shed 1 base and J 1 base; nucleotides not matched to a gene: 5. CDR3 length equals 17 residues. Germline lookup yields CDR1 SGHVS and CDR2 FQNEAQ. This CDR3 reads CASSLGVDRVNTGELFF. CDR3 nucleotides: TGTGCCAGCAGCTTAGGAGTGGACAGGGTGAACACCGGGGAGCTGTTTTTT.

Points on this clonotype: A read error may account for a junction end that differs from germline. The gene calls are TRBV10-2 and TRBJ2-1; 7 positions agree with TRBD1. Germline CDR1 WSHSY, CDR2 SAAADI. This CDR3 comprises 11 residues. Here the CDR3 DNA reads TGCGCCAGCAGTGAGGAAGGACAGGCCTACTTC. Translated, it gives CASSEEGQAYF.

The chain carries TRBV6-2 or TRBV6-3 and TRBJ2-7; D is uncertain. The germline V gene encodes CDR1 MNHEY and CDR2 SVGEGT. Between the trimmed V and J ends, which lost 4 bases and 0 bases, there was a span of 10 bases. The CDR3 is 14 amino acids. The CDR3 is CASSSYSPSYEQYF. DNA for the CDR3: TGTGCCAGCAGTTCTTACTCACCCTCCTACGAGCAGTACTTC.

This CDR3 reads CASSPYKAGQSSYNEQFF. CDR3 nucleotide sequence: TGTGCCAGCTCACCTTATAAAGCGGGTCAGAGCTCCTACAATGAGCAGTTCTTC. The rearrangement uses TRBV18 and TRBJ2-1; weak D call: TRBD2 (6 bases). V shed 3 bases and J shed 0 bases, with 18 bases lying between them. The germline gives CDR1 KGHSH, CDR2 LQKENI. The CDR3 extends over 18 amino acids. The full variable domain, completed using reference TRBV18 and TRBJ2-1, is NAGVMQNPRHLVRRRGQEARLRCSPMKGHSHVYWYRQLPEEGLKFMVYLQKENIIDESGMPKERFSAEFPKEGPSILRIQQVVRGDSAAYFCASSPYKAGQSSYNEQFFGPGTRLTVL.